This note documents a single T cell receptor (beta chain) sequence. This sample is part of a study of blood T cell repertoires in COVID-19. The assay was immunoSEQ multiplex PCR, and TCRdb's table has in-frame clones only and misses some. The table lists about 46,000 clones, 75% to 90% of them singletons, with over 1% in the top ten. The CDR3 loop spans 13 amino acids. Between the trimmed V and J ends, which lost 1 base and 10 bases, there was a span of 13 bases. The germline V gene encodes CDR1 SGHTA and CDR2 FQGNSA. J is TRBJ2-5 and V is TRBV7-2, with D hard to call. Specimen: peripheral blood. This receptor was taken from a man in his sixties with acute or convalescent COVID-19. The CDR3 sequence: CASSLGPQRGQYF. The CDR3 DNA reads as TGTGCCAGCAGCTTAGGACCCCAGCGTGGCCAGTACTTC.